The sequence of this T cell receptor (beta chain) was determined in a study of control samples from healthy donors and cancer patients. Germline V CDR1 and CDR2: SGHAT, FQNNGV. The CDR3 contains 14 residues. V was clipped by 3 bases and J by 4 bases, with 12 bases between them. This clone has more than one count but fewer than ten. The data were produced by immunoSEQ multiplex PCR, yet TCRdb's version contains in-frame clones alone and is incomplete. Found here are about 220,000 clones, about 94% of them singletons; the top ten hold approximately 1.4%. Material for sequencing was blood. The chain has TRBV11-2 and TRBJ2-5; no clear D. The TCR comes from a middle-aged man in good health. The CDR3 sequence: CASSFQVRGETQYF. CDR3 sequence (DNA): TGTGCCAGCAGCTTCCAGGTTAGAGGAGAGACCCAGTACTTC.